This T cell receptor beta chain stems from a study of immune evolution from preneoplasia to lung adenocarcinoma. Findings and limits, study-wide: From normal lung to invasive adenocarcinoma, top clone frequencies appeared to decrease.

Premalignant or tumor cells were enriched by macro-dissection after pathologic assessment. This table comes from immunoSEQ multiplex PCR, and its TCRdb copy is limited to in-frame clones, with some not included. The table shows under 2,000 clones, with around 20% occurring only once. Regarding this clone: What it binds is not known.

Losses at the gene ends were 4 bases for V and 9 bases for J; bases not matched to a gene: 11. CDR3 length: 16 amino acids. CDR1 and CDR2 (germline): SGHNT, YYREEE (reference sequence). The J gene is TRBJ2-1, the V gene TRBV5-4, with 12 bases identical to TRBD2. Sequenced input: FFPE invasive lung adenocarcinoma tissue. The sequence came from a person aged 45-69 years with lung adenocarcinoma. The CDR3 loop reads CASSAGASGRAGEQFF. For the CDR3, the DNA is TGTGCCAGCAGCGCCGGGGCTAGCGGGAGGGCCGGTGAGCAGTTCTTC.